Each of the 10 T cell receptor beta chains below was sequenced from the same sample in a study of neurological immune-mediated disorders. TCRdb fed the 5' RACE reads into MiXCR, producing one record per CDR3 protein. This sample has about 59,000 distinct CDR3 sequences, with 3% to 4.5% found just once. Sequenced: PBMCs. These receptors came from a woman aged 25 to 39 with multiple sclerosis.

The sample holds many counts of this clonotype. The CDR3 is CASSLEGRRQETQYF. The DNA of the CDR3 is TGCGCCAGCAGCTTGGAGGGTAGAAGACAAGAGACCCAGTACTTC. V is TRBV5-1 and J is TRBJ2-5; D gene uncertain. In germline, CDR1 is SGHRS, CDR2 YFSETQ. V was pared by 0 bases and J by 2 bases, with 11 bases between. This CDR3 comprises 15 residues.

The chain is built from TRBV5-1 and TRBJ2-1; TRBD1 is a possible D gene (6 bases). V lost 2 bases, J lost 7 bases, and 7 bases lay in between. The germline gives CDR1 SGHRS, CDR2 YFSETQ. CDR3 length: 12 amino acids. CDR3 residues: CASSFQGNEQFF. CDR3 nucleotides: TGCGCCAGCAGCTTCCAGGGGAATGAGCAGTTCTTC.

This clonotype was found a few times. Since a much larger clone is just one base distant, this may be a read error. The rearrangement joins TRBV5-1 to TRBJ2-4; D tentatively reads TRBD1 or TRBD2 (5 bases each). Trimming cost V 2 bases and J 9 bases, with 18 bases left between them. The germline gives CDR1 SGHRS, CDR2 YFSETQ. This CDR3 is 15 amino acids long. DNA for the CDR3: TGCGCCAGCAGCTTATTGCCGGGAAAGGGGAGCATTCAGTACTTC. Translating gives CASSLLPGKGSIQYF.

V usage is TRBV28 and J usage is TRBJ2-7; TRBD2 matches 8 bases. CDR3 length: 14 amino acids. Germline V CDR1 and CDR2: MDHEN, SYDVKM. V lost 8 bases and J lost 6; bases outside the gene matches: 12. CDR3 region: CASGDGRGWGEQYF. CDR3 bases: TGTGCCAGCGGGGACGGGAGGGGTTGGGGCGAGCAGTACTTC.

At least ten counts were recorded for this clonotype. The CDR3 nucleotides read TGCGCCAGCAGCTTCTCTGGGGGGGACTATGGCTACACCTTC. This codes for CASSFSGGDYGYTF. The chain carries TRBV5-1 and TRBJ1-2; the D gene is possibly TRBD1 (5 bases). V was clipped by 2 bases and J by 3 bases, with 11 bases between them. The germline CDR1 and CDR2 sequences are SGHRS and YFSETQ. This CDR3 comprises 14 residues. Full variable domain (outside the CDR3, taken from reference TRBV5-1 and TRBJ1-2): KAGVTQTPRYLIKTRGQQVTLSCSPISGHRSVSWYQQTPGQGLQFLFEYFSETQRNKGNFPGRFSGRQFSNSRSEMNVSTLELGDSALYLCASSFSGGDYGYTFGSGTRLTVV.

A word on this clonotype: A clone one base away is much larger, so this may be a read error. The chain is built from TRBV29-1 and TRBJ2-3; no definite D call. This CDR3 region has 12 residues. Trimming removed 5 bases at V and 2 bases at J, with 8 bases between. The germline CDR1 and CDR2 sequences are SQVTM and ANQGSEA. CDR3 DNA: TGCAGCGTTACCATTCCCACAGATACGCAGTATTTT. This sequence encodes CSVTIPTDTQYF.

The CDR3 DNA reads TGTGCCAGCAGCTCCCTAGCGGGAGAGACCGGGGAGCTGTTTTTT. Translation: CASSSLAGETGELFF. The V call is TRBV5-5, the J call TRBJ2-2; 10 positions match TRBD2. Germline lookup yields CDR1 SGHKS and CDR2 YYEKEE (reference sequence). V trimming: 3 bases; J trimming: 5 bases; junction bases outside the gene matches: 4. This CDR3 contains 15 residues.

This clonotype was detected many times. The J gene is TRBJ2-3, the V gene TRBV9; no clear D gene. The CDR3 length is 14 residues. In germline, CDR1 is SGDLS, CDR2 YYNGEE. Trimming pared 0 bases from V and 0 bases from J, leaving 5 bases between. The CDR3 nucleotides read TGTGCCAGCAGCGTAGACGGCAGCACAGATACGCAGTATTTT. It is translated as CASSVDGSTDTQYF. The whole variable domain, remainder taken from reference TRBV9 and TRBJ2-3, is DSGVTQTPKHLITATGQRVTLRCSPRSGDLSVYWYQQSLDQGLQFLIQYYNGEERAKGNILERFSAQQFPDLHSELNLSSLELGDSALYFCASSVDGSTDTQYFGPGTRLTVL.

This clonotype occurred many times. The chain recombines TRBV2 with TRBJ1-5; TRBD1 matches 9 bases. The length of the CDR3 is 14 residues. The germline V gene has CDR1 SNHLY and CDR2 FYNNEI. V gave up 9 bases and J gave up 7 bases; unmatched junction bases: 10. Written as DNA, the CDR3 is TGTGCCAGGGAACAGGGGGCCGGCGCACAGCCCCAGCATTTT. Its translation: CAREQGAGAQPQHF.

This clonotype was seen at least ten times. The chain joins TRBV5-1 to TRBJ2-3, with 11 nucleotides matching TRBD2. This CDR3 is built from 17 residues. With 0 bases clipped from V and 6 bases from J, the junction kept 9 bases outside the gene matches. Germline V gene sequence: CDR1 SGHRS, CDR2 YFSETQ. The CDR3 here is CASSLAASGGTVDTQYF. CDR3 nucleotides: TGCGCCAGCAGCTTGGCGGCTAGCGGGGGGACAGTGGATACGCAGTATTTT.